This TCR beta chain was obtained from a study of OX40 agonist ivuxolimab in advanced cancers. On this clone: Its target is not known.

Sequenced by immunoSEQ multiplex PCR; TCRdb stores in-frame clones only, minus some. The sample comprises roughly 80,000 clones, about 81% of which are singletons, and approximately 1.9% rests with the top ten. Study outcomes and limitations: CD4+ and CD8+ blood T cells expanded clonally by week 6 at 0.1 to 3.0 mg/kg.

This TCR was sampled from an adult with an advanced solid tumor such as melanoma, head and neck, liver or kidney cancer. Sequenced material: CD4+ or CD8+ T cells sorted from blood, taken in a trial of the OX40 agonist ivuxolimab.

The DNA for the CDR3 is TGTGCCAGCAGCTTGAGGGGCCTGGAGAGCCGGGAGCTGTTTTTT. Translating it yields CASSLRGLESRELFF. V is TRBV7-8 and J is TRBJ2-2; D possibly matches TRBD1 or TRBD2 (5 bases each). The CDR3 is made up of 15 amino acids. Deletions cut 3 bases from V and 9 bases from J, with 17 bases between. The V gene's germline CDR1 is SGHVS and CDR2 FQNEAQ.